At least ten counts were recorded for the clone carrying this TCR beta chain. Its antigen is undetermined. This specimen belongs to a study of CD8 T cells in ankylosing spondylitis. Generation of TCR beta libraries employed quantitative 5'-RACE incorporating molecular barcodes. TCRdb re-analysed the 5' RACE reads in MiXCR, keeping a single row per CDR3 protein. The repertoire has around 490,000 distinct CDR3 sequences, approximately 5.3% of them found once; the top ten carry 3% to 4%. Germline assignment: CDR1 LGHNA and CDR2 YSLEER. Trimming removed 1 base from V and 0 bases from J, with 9 bases in between. The CDR3 runs 15 residues. Study results and limitations: According to the report, clones linked to the disease were significantly enriched in matched synovial fluid samples taken from ankylosing spondylitis patients. Peripheral blood held disease-linked clones only at relatively low frequency, and these were CD8+. Ankylosing spondylitis blood appeared to be characterized by a TCR beta motif of several highly homologous variants.

The source of this sequence is a male donor with ankylosing spondylitis. The chain recombines TRBV4-3 with TRBJ1-1; no firm D call. Input material: blood, either unsorted or a sorted T cell fraction (not recorded which). Written as DNA, the CDR3 is TGCGCCAGCAGCCAAGTTACAGCTATGAACACTGAAGCTTTCTTT. Encoded protein: CASSQVTAMNTEAFF.